This is a list of T cell receptor beta chains from one sample in a study of T-cell reconstitution after alpha-beta-depleted transplantation in children. TCRdb reprocessed the PCR reads via MiXCR and lists one record per CDR3 protein. The sample contains 780,000 or so distinct CDR3 sequences, roughly 15% of which appear only once. Sequenced material: PBMCs, mostly from graft donor cells, taken 360 days after TCRalphabeta/CD19-depleted stem cell transplant. The receptors derive from a male patient between 10 and 17 years old who had a stem cell transplant for acute lymphoblastic leukemia, so the T cells may come from the graft donor. The CDR3 runs from the conserved cysteine through the conserved F or W. Each record gives: V gene, D gene, J gene, clone size, CDR3 DNA, CDR3 protein. A D gene is named only where the DNA matches it firmly. Clone size is given for some rows only: seen once, a few or many times, or a class if the clone is expanded.

TRBV18	NA	TRBJ1-4	NA	TGTGCCAGCTCACCACCTAACAGCCAAGTGGGTGAAAAACTGTTTTTT	CASSPPNSQVGEKLFF
TRBV2	NA	TRBJ1-1	NA	TGTGCCAGCGAGTCTGCGAACACTGAAGCTTTCTTT	CASESANTEAFF
TRBV24-1	NA	TRBJ1-2	few	TGTGCCACCAGTGATCATACAGGGAAGGCTAACTATGGCTACACCTTC	CATSDHTGKANYGYTF
TRBV4-1	NA	TRBJ2-7	few	TGCGCCAGCAGCCATCCGGGACTTTCCTACGAGCAGTACTTC	CASSHPGLSYEQYF
TRBV29-1	NA	TRBJ2-7	NA	TGCAGCGCCCGAACCGACAGCTACTACGAGCAGTACTTC	CSARTDSYYEQYF
TRBV21-1	NA	TRBJ2-3	NA	TGTGCAGCAGGGGCGGCTAGCGGGAACACAGATACGCAGTATTTT	CAAGAASGNTDTQYF
TRBV5-1	TRBD2	TRBJ2-1	NA	TGCGCCAGCAGCATCATAGCGGGAGGGCGCAATGAGCAGTTCTTC	CASSIIAGGRNEQFF
TRBV28	TRBD2	TRBJ2-7	NA	TGTGCCAGCAGTTTTACGGGTATTGGGGGGGATGGGGCGGTCCGCGAGCAGTACTTC	CASSFTGIGGDGAVREQYF
TRBV12-3/TRBV12-4	NA	TRBJ2-2	NA	TGTGCCAGCATCCTGAGCCACAGACTAAGCACCGGGGAGCTGTTTTTT	CASILSHRLSTGELFF
TRBV19	NA	TRBJ2-5	many	TGTGCCAGTAGTCCAATGGGGACAGCGACCTTTAGCGGAAGAGGGGAGACCCAGTACTTC	CASSPMGTATFSGRGETQYF
TRBV9	NA	TRBJ2-3	NA	TGTGCCAGCAGCGTAGTAGGGAGCGCAGATACGCAGTATTTT	CASSVVGSADTQYF
TRBV15	TRBD2	TRBJ2-7	NA	TGTGCCACCAGCAGAGATCCCCGGACTAGCGGGAGTCGGGGTTACGAGCAGTACTTC	CATSRDPRTSGSRGYEQYF
TRBV7-6	TRBD2	TRBJ2-1	NA	TGTGCCAGCAGCTTAGCCCGCCGGGGACTAGCGGGAGGCAATGAGCAGTTCTTC	CASSLARRGLAGGNEQFF
TRBV29-1	NA	TRBJ1-5	many	TGCAGCGTTGAGACAGTGAGCAATCAGCCCCAGCATTTT	CSVETVSNQPQHF
TRBV7-9	TRBD2	TRBJ2-2	few	TGTGCCAGCAGAAGACTAGCGGGAGACTCCGGGGAGCTGTTTTTT	CASRRLAGDSGELFF
TRBV29-1	NA	TRBJ1-2	few	TGCAGCGCTCAGATAAACTATGGCTACACCTTC	CSAQINYGYTF
TRBV3-1	TRBD2	TRBJ2-2	many	TGTGCCAGCAGCCTCGTCGGGGGGGTTAACACCGGGGAGCTGTTTTTT	CASSLVGGVNTGELFF
TRBV5-1	NA	TRBJ2-1	many	TGCGCCAGCAGCCCTGTCGGCTGGGATGAGCAGTTCTTC	CASSPVGWDEQFF
TRBV29-1	NA	TRBJ2-1	many	TGCAGCGTTGAAGAACTCCGAGTCTACAATGAGCAGTTCTTC	CSVEELRVYNEQFF
TRBV7-9	TRBD2	TRBJ2-2	few	TGTGCCAGCAGCTTTCTCAGCGGGAGCCACGGGGAGCTGTTTTTT	CASSFLSGSHGELFF
TRBV5-1	TRBD2	TRBJ2-1	few	TGCGCCAGCAGCTTGCCGACTAGCGGCCCCGGTCGGAACAATGAGCAGTTCTTC	CASSLPTSGPGRNNEQFF
TRBV11-2	NA	TRBJ2-3	many	TGTGCCAGCAGTTTTTTGGAAGATACGCAGTATTTT	CASSFLEDTQYF
TRBV9	NA	TRBJ2-1	few	TGTGCCAGCAGCGCCCACGGACAGCTAGGCTCCTACAATGAGCAGTTCTTC	CASSAHGQLGSYNEQFF
TRBV20-1	TRBD2	TRBJ2-1	few	TGCAGTGCCAGACTAGCGGCCCACAATGAGCAGTTCTTC	CSARLAAHNEQFF
TRBV20-1	NA	TRBJ2-7	NA	TGCAGTGCTAGGACTCCTGGACGGAGGGGGGCCTACGAGCAGTACTTC	CSARTPGRRGAYEQYF
TRBV11-2	NA	TRBJ2-7	NA	TGTGCCAGCAGCCTTTCGGTGGAGTCCACCTACGAGCAGTACTTC	CASSLSVESTYEQYF
TRBV12-3/TRBV12-4	NA	TRBJ2-3	few	TGTGCCAGCAGCCCCTCACCGCAGGGTGCAGATACGCAGTATTTT	CASSPSPQGADTQYF
TRBV29-1	NA	TRBJ2-1	few	TGCAGCGTTGCGGCTATCTCCTACAATGAGCAGTTCTTC	CSVAAISYNEQFF